A selection of T cell receptor beta chains follows, all from one sample in a study of CD8 T cells in ankylosing spondylitis. MiXCR was run by TCRdb on the 5' RACE reads, yielding one entry per CDR3 protein. This sample has 200,000 to 300,000 distinct CDR3 sequences, with about 10% found just once. Sequenced input: blood, either unsorted or a sorted T cell fraction (not recorded which). The receptors come from a male donor with ankylosing spondylitis or in good health (not recorded which). CDR3s include the opening cysteine and the closing phenylalanine or tryptophan. The D gene is left open where the match is weak. Size tells how often a clone was seen (once, few, many) or the class of an expanded clone, and some rows leave it out.

size	V	D	J	length	DNA	CDR3
few	TRBV5-1	TRBD2	TRBJ2-7	17	TGCGCCAGCAGCGCCAGACTAGCGGGAGGGCCTCTCTACGAGCAGTACTTC	CASSARLAGGPLYEQYF
-	TRBV7-9	-	TRBJ1-6	16	TGTGCCAGCAGCTTGTCTCGGGGCTCGACTCATTCACCCCTCCACTTT	CASSLSRGSTHSPLHF
many	TRBV28	-	TRBJ2-3	17	TGTGCCAGCAGAACCCCTTTAGGGGGGAGTAGCACAGATACGCAGTATTTT	CASRTPLGGSSTDTQYF
many	TRBV12-3/TRBV12-4	-	TRBJ1-2	13	TGTGCCAGCAGTCCAGGGAGTCGAAATGGCTACACCTTC	CASSPGSRNGYTF
many	TRBV30	TRBD1	TRBJ1-1	11	TGTGCCTGGAGGGGACAGGGAAAAGCTTTCTTT	CAWRGQGKAFF
many	TRBV12-3/TRBV12-4	TRBD2	TRBJ2-5	14	TGTGCCAGCAGTACTAGCGGGCGCCAAGAGACCCAGTACTTC	CASSTSGRQETQYF
-	TRBV6-5	-	TRBJ1-5	13	TGTGCCAGCAGTTTCGGCCTAAATCAGCCCCAGCATTTT	CASSFGLNQPQHF
-	TRBV20-1	-	TRBJ1-1	10	TGCAGTGCTCGTCTGGGCGAAGCTTTCTTT	CSARLGEAFF
many	TRBV29-1	-	TRBJ2-2	14	TGCAGCGTTGAAGCTCCGGGGTTGGGCGGGGAGCTGTTTTTT	CSVEAPGLGGELFF
many	TRBV6-6	TRBD2	TRBJ2-7	13	TGTGCCAGCACCTCAGCGGGAGGGAACGAGCAGTACTTC	CASTSAGGNEQYF
many	TRBV5-1	-	TRBJ2-7	14	TGCGCCAGCAGCGGTAAACAGGGAAACTACGAGCAGTACTTC	CASSGKQGNYEQYF
many	TRBV20-1	TRBD1	TRBJ1-5	13	TGCAGTGCTGGACAGGGTTTCGATCAGCCCCAGCATTTT	CSAGQGFDQPQHF
many	TRBV7-2	-	TRBJ2-2	15	TGTGCCAGCAGCTGGGACGTCTCGAACACCGGGGAGCTGTTTTTT	CASSWDVSNTGELFF
-	TRBV3-1	-	TRBJ2-7	14	TGTGCCAGCGGGGTAACACAGGGATCCTACGAGCAGTACTTC	CASGVTQGSYEQYF
many	TRBV12-3/TRBV12-4	-	TRBJ2-1	14	TGTGCCAGCAGTTTGACCTTTCTCAACAATGAGCAGTTCTTC	CASSLTFLNNEQFF
many	TRBV4-1	-	TRBJ2-1	14	TGCGCCAGCAGCCAAGAAGTCCAGGGGAATGAGCAGTTCTTC	CASSQEVQGNEQFF
many	TRBV7-9	-	TRBJ2-7	16	TGTGCCAGCAGCTTGAGCATCAGCCGGTCGGGGGACGAGCAGTACTTC	CASSLSISRSGDEQYF
many	TRBV20-1	TRBD2	TRBJ2-5	14	TGCAGTGCGACACTAGCGGGGGTCCAAGAGACCCAGTACTTC	CSATLAGVQETQYF
many	TRBV6-5	-	TRBJ2-1	18	TGTGCCAGCAGTTACAGAGGGGACCGACTGGCTCCTTACAATGAGCAGTTCTTC	CASSYRGDRLAPYNEQFF
many	TRBV20-1	-	TRBJ1-2	13	TGCAGTGCTAGAGGAGGGACTGCCTATGGCTACACCTTC	CSARGGTAYGYTF
many	TRBV20-1	-	TRBJ2-5	12	TGCAGCGTCAATTTGGGGTTAGAGACCCAGTACTTC	CSVNLGLETQYF
many	TRBV7-9	-	TRBJ1-1	16	TGTGCCCCCCGAGGGCGGCTAGTGATTTTAGTCACTGAAGCTTTCTTT	CAPRGRLVILVTEAFF
few	TRBV30	-	TRBJ2-7	15	TGTGCCTGGGAGGACACCTTTAGGAGCTCCTACGAGCAGTACTTC	CAWEDTFRSSYEQYF
many	TRBV20-1	-	TRBJ2-7	16	TGCAGTGCTAGCGGACTCCGGGACTTACTCTCCTACGAGCAGTACTTC	CSASGLRDLLSYEQYF
many	TRBV5-1	-	TRBJ2-1	15	TGCGCCAGCAGCTTCCAGGGCCCATCCTACAATGAGCAGTTCTTC	CASSFQGPSYNEQFF
many	TRBV20-1	-	TRBJ2-1	15	TGCAGTGCGGTGAACCGGGACTTTACTTACAATGAGCAGTTCTTC	CSAVNRDFTYNEQFF
-	TRBV7-8	TRBD1	TRBJ2-7	14	TGTGCCAGCAGCTTCGGGCAGGGGGCACGGGAGCAGTACTTC	CASSFGQGAREQYF
few	TRBV20-1	-	TRBJ2-5	15	TGCAGTGCTAGAAGGCCTAACGGACCCCCAGAGACCCAGTACTTC	CSARRPNGPPETQYF
many	TRBV20-1	-	TRBJ1-5	16	TGCAGTGCCCAACTGGGGGCAGTCCCTAGCAATCAGCCCCAGCATTTT	CSAQLGAVPSNQPQHF
many	TRBV5-1	-	TRBJ2-7	13	TGCGCCAGCAGTAAAGGGGGCTCCTACGAGCAGTACTTC	CASSKGGSYEQYF
-	TRBV4-2	TRBD2	TRBJ2-2	16	TGTGCCAGCAGCCAAGAAGGGACTAGAAGCACCGGGGAGCTGTTTTTT	CASSQEGTRSTGELFF
once	TRBV20-1	TRBD2	TRBJ2-3	15	TGCAGTGCTAGAGCAGTAGCGGGAGCCCCAGATACGCAGTATTTT	CSARAVAGAPDTQYF
many	TRBV5-1	TRBD2	TRBJ2-1	15	TGCGCCAGCAGCTTGGATGGGACTACCTACAATGAGCAGTTCTTC	CASSLDGTTYNEQFF
many	TRBV12-3/TRBV12-4	-	TRBJ2-2	11	TGTGCCTCCCGGTACACCGGGGAGCTGTTTTTT	CASRYTGELFF
many	TRBV15	-	TRBJ2-1	12	TGTGCCACCAGCAGGTTGAAGGGGGAGCAGTTCTTC	CATSRLKGEQFF